The 2 T cell receptor beta chains below all came from one sample that was sequenced in a study of blood T cell repertoires in COVID-19. Using immunoSEQ multiplex PCR, the repertoire was profiled, and TCRdb retains in-frame clones only, with some absent. The sample contains about 99,000 clones, about 88% of which appear only once. The source material was peripheral blood. The source is a human donor in a cohort sampled during active COVID-19.

This chain links TRBV5-1 with TRBJ1-2, with 7 positions matching TRBD1. Germline V gives CDR1 SGHRS, CDR2 YFSETQ. This CDR3 is 15 amino acids long. Germline trimming cut 4 bases from V and 6 bases from J; bases unmatched to any gene: 12. CDR3 sequence (DNA): TGCGCCAGCAGCAAGACAGGGATTATATTGGATGGCTACACCTTC. Translated, it gives CASSKTGIILDGYTF.

V is TRBV6-1 and J is TRBJ2-7; possible D gene TRBD2, 6 bases. Germline V gives CDR1 MNHNS, CDR2 SASEGT. The CDR3 sequence is 17 residues long. V lost 2 bases, J lost 0 bases, and 17 bases lay in between. The CDR3 region has the DNA TGTGCCAGCAGTGAAAAAGTGCCCAGCGGGCTCTCCTACGAGCAGTACTTC. Translated: CASSEKVPSGLSYEQYF.